This T cell receptor beta chain was identified during a study of T-cell memory formation after mild COVID-19. UMIs and sample barcodes were carried by the TCR alpha and TCR beta cDNA libraries that 5'RACE produced using constant-segment primers. One entry per CDR3 protein, called by TCRdb with MiXCR from the 5' RACE reads. Of roughly 450,000 distinct CDR3 sequences listed, about 20% are singletons. This CDR3 comprises 19 residues. Trimming cost V 1 base and J 0 bases; bases outside gene matches: 11. Germline V gene lookup returns CDR1 ENHRY and CDR2 SYGVKD. The specimen was PBMCs or a T cell subset sorted from them (not recorded which). The V gene is TRBV10-3, the J gene TRBJ2-2; the match to TRBD2 covers 7 bases. The clonotype originates from an adult woman who had mild COVID-19 (a few samples of this study predate the infection). Cell type and time point are not known. DNA for the CDR3: TGTGCCATCAGTGAGTTATCTAGCGGCCTCCCTACGAACACCGGGGAGCTGTTTTTT. It codes for CAISELSSGLPTNTGELFF.